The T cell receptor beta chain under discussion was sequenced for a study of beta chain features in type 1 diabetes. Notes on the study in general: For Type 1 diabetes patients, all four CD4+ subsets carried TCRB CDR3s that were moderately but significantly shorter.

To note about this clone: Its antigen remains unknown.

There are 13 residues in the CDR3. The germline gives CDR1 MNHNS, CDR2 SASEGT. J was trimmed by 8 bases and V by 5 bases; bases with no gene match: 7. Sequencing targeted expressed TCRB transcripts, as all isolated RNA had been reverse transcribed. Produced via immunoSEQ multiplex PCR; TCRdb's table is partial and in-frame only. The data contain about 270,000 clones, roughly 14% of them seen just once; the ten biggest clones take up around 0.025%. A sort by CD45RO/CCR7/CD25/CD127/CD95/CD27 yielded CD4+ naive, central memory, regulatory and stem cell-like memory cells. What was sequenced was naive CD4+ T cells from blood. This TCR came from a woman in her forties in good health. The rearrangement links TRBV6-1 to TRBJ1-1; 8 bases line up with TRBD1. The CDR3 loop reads CASSLGQGSEAFF. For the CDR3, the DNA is TGTGCCAGCAGTCTAGGACAGGGTTCAGAAGCTTTCTTT.